A selection of T cell receptor beta chains follows, all from one sample in a study of neurological immune-mediated disorders. One entry per CDR3 protein results from TCRdb running MiXCR on the 5' RACE reads. The profile shows about 120,000 distinct CDR3 sequences, about 3.4% of them singletons. Input material: PBMCs. Source of these receptors: a woman aged 25 to 39 with multiple sclerosis. Each CDR3 is given with its conserved first and last residue. A D gene is named only where the DNA matches it firmly. The size field is filled for only some rows; it gives once, few, many or a size class.

>many|TRBJ1-1|TRBV10-2|TRBD1
TGCGCCAGCAGTGAGGTAGGGGGCGGGCGGAACACTGAAGCTTTCTTT
CASSEVGGGRNTEAFF
>many|TRBJ2-1|TRBV29-1|TRBD2
TGCAGCGTCCTAGCGGGGGGGCAGTTCTTC
CSVLAGGQFF
>many|TRBJ1-2|TRBV20-1|TRBD1
TGCAGTGCTCAACAGGGGGCGCAGGGCTACACCTTC
CSAQQGAQGYTF
>many|TRBJ2-1|TRBV7-2|NA
TGTGCCAGCAGCTCCGCCGCGGGACCGTCCTACAATGAGCAGTTCTTC
CASSSAAGPSYNEQFF
>many|TRBJ2-2|TRBV20-1|NA
TGCAGTGCCATCAACAGGGAAGAGGGAACCGGGGAGCTGTTTTTT
CSAINREEGTGELFF
>many|TRBJ2-7|TRBV12-3/TRBV12-4|NA
TGTGCCAGCAGTTTGCGGAATATCGACGAGCAGTACTTC
CASSLRNIDEQYF
>many|TRBJ2-2|TRBV5-1|NA
TGCGCCAGCAGTCAGGGGCAGTGGAACACCGGGGAGCTGTTTTTT
CASSQGQWNTGELFF
>few|TRBJ1-1|TRBV5-1|NA
TGCGCCAGCAGCTTGGGAGGCCAGGGTCCTGAAGCTTTCTTT
CASSLGGQGPEAFF
>many|TRBJ2-2|TRBV7-2|NA
TGTGCCAGCAGCTCCAACTCCTACACCGGGGAGCTGTTTTTT
CASSSNSYTGELFF
>many|TRBJ2-5|TRBV12-3/TRBV12-4|NA
TGTGCCAGCAGCCCCCTGCAGGGCGGGACCCAGTACTTC
CASSPLQGGTQYF
>many|TRBJ2-7|TRBV28|NA
TGTGCCAGCAGTTTATTAGTTGGGTCCGGGGGAGAGCAGTACTTC
CASSLLVGSGGEQYF
>many|TRBJ2-7|TRBV5-1|NA
TGCGCCAGCAGCTTGGCCGGTGGGTCCTACGAGCAGTACTTC
CASSLAGGSYEQYF
>few|TRBJ2-5|TRBV5-1|TRBD2
TGCGCCAGCAGCTCGGGACTAGATGAGGAGACCCAGTACTTC
CASSSGLDEETQYF
>many|TRBJ2-5|TRBV6-5|TRBD1
TGTGCCAGCAGGGAAGGACAGGGGACAGAGACCCAGTACTTC
CASREGQGTETQYF
>few|TRBJ1-6|TRBV5-6|NA
TGTGCCAGCAGCCCCCCCGGGGGCTGGTTTTCACCCCTCCACTTT
CASSPPGGWFSPLHF
>many|TRBJ1-1|TRBV4-1|NA
TGCGCCAGCAGCCTAGTGATGGACGGAGGGGCTGAAGCTTTCTTT
CASSLVMDGGAEAFF
>many|TRBJ2-7|TRBV27|NA
TGTGCCAGCAAACTCGTCACTGGTGGCTACGAGCAGTACTTC
CASKLVTGGYEQYF
>many|TRBJ2-3|TRBV4-3|NA
TGCGCCAGCAGCCAATTGCCTAGCACAGATACGCAGTATTTT
CASSQLPSTDTQYF
>many|TRBJ1-2|TRBV7-8|NA
TGTGCCAGCAGCTTAGCTCGGGATAACTATGGCTACACCTTC
CASSLARDNYGYTF
>many|TRBJ2-2|TRBV5-1|NA
TGCGCCAGCAGCTTGGGGTCAGGCTACACCGGGGAGCTGTTTTTT
CASSLGSGYTGELFF
>many|TRBJ2-3|TRBV20-1|NA
TGCAGTGCTAGGGGGACGGTCTCTAGCACAGATACGCAGTATTTT
CSARGTVSSTDTQYF
>NA|TRBJ2-3|TRBV5-6|NA
TGTGCCAGCAGCCTCCCCGCCCCCACAGATACGCAGTATTTT
CASSLPAPTDTQYF
>many|TRBJ1-3|TRBV15|TRBD1
TGTGCCACCAGCAGTTACAGGGGCTCTGGAAACACCATATATTTT
CATSSYRGSGNTIYF
>many|TRBJ2-3|TRBV9|TRBD2
TGTGCCAGCAGCGTGGGTAGCGGGAGGAGCACAGATACGCAGTATTTT
CASSVGSGRSTDTQYF
>many|TRBJ1-1|TRBV7-2|NA
TGTGCCAGCAGCGCCTCCCAAACGGGCGAAGCTTTCTTT
CASSASQTGEAFF
>many|TRBJ2-3|TRBV7-9|NA
TGTGCCAGCAGCTCCGCCCAGGAACCAGATACGCAGTATTTT
CASSSAQEPDTQYF
>many|TRBJ2-5|TRBV20-1|NA
TGCAGTGCCACGAGGGGGAGGGAGACCCAGTACTTC
CSATRGRETQYF
>many|TRBJ2-1|TRBV7-2|NA
TGTGCCAGCAATCCCCTGGCGGCAGGCGGAAATGAGCAGTTCTTC
CASNPLAAGGNEQFF
>many|TRBJ2-3|TRBV4-2|NA
TGTGCCAGCAGCCAAGATCTGAATACGCAGTATTTT
CASSQDLNTQYF
>many|TRBJ2-1|TRBV7-2|TRBD2
TGTGCCAGCGTCCCCGGGACTAGCGGCTACAATGAGCAGTTCTTC
CASVPGTSGYNEQFF
>many|TRBJ1-2|TRBV7-2|NA
TGTGCCAGCAGCGTCAATTTCGGGATCTATGGCTACACCTTC
CASSVNFGIYGYTF
>many|TRBJ1-5|TRBV29-1|NA
TGCAGCGTTGGGCAGGGAGGAGAGCCCCAGCATTTT
CSVGQGGEPQHF
>many|TRBJ1-1|TRBV4-3|NA
TGCGCCAGCAGCCAAGACGCGGTGGTTGGAGGATGGGGAACTGAAGCTTTCTTT
CASSQDAVVGGWGTEAFF
>many|TRBJ2-3|TRBV15|NA
TGTGCCACCAGCAGAGATCGGGTCTTGGATACGCAGTATTTT
CATSRDRVLDTQYF
>many|TRBJ2-7|TRBV19|NA
TGTGCCAGTAAGGATCTCAGCTCCTACGAGCAGTACTTC
CASKDLSSYEQYF
>many|TRBJ1-2|TRBV29-1|NA
TGCAGCGTCCCTGACGGACCCAGCTACACCTTC
CSVPDGPSYTF
>NA|TRBJ2-2|TRBV6-5|NA
TGTGCCAGCAGTTACTCAACGGGTTGGAACACCGGGGAGCTGTTTTTT
CASSYSTGWNTGELFF
>many|TRBJ2-5|TRBV7-2|TRBD2
TGTGCCAGCAGCCAGACTAGCGGGAGTGGAAGGGAGACCCAGTACTTC
CASSQTSGSGRETQYF
>many|TRBJ1-5|TRBV10-3|NA
TGTGCCATCAGTGAGACAGGGTATAGCAATCAGCCCCAGCATTTT
CAISETGYSNQPQHF
>many|TRBJ2-4|TRBV20-1|NA
TGCAGTGCTACCCCTTGGGCAGTCCTAGCCAAAAACATTCAGTACTTC
CSATPWAVLAKNIQYF
>few|TRBJ1-5|TRBV12-3/TRBV12-4|TRBD1
TGTGCCAGCAGTTTAGCGCAGGGGGCAGGCAATCAGCCCCAGCATTTT
CASSLAQGAGNQPQHF
>many|TRBJ1-3|TRBV4-3|NA
TGCGCCAGCAGCCAAGACGGGGGTAGTGGAAACACCATATATTTT
CASSQDGGSGNTIYF
>many|TRBJ1-2|TRBV5-1|NA
TGCGCCAGCAGACAGGCCCTCTCTCTCTATGGCTACACCTTC
CASRQALSLYGYTF
>many|TRBJ2-2|TRBV5-1|NA
TGCGCCAGCAGCTTGGGGGGGAGCCTTTTGGTTCCCGGGGAGCTGTTTTTT
CASSLGGSLLVPGELFF